This is a list of T cell receptor beta chains from one sample in a study of T cell changes during pregnancy in multiple sclerosis. Repertoires were generated with immunoSEQ multiplex PCR, while TCRdb's copy carries only in-frame clones and drops some. Of 30,000 to 50,000 clones in the sample, 94% were seen once. Source: CD4+ T cells from peripheral blood mononuclear cells, taken after pregnancy. Receptors were obtained from a female donor with multiple sclerosis, enrolled in a pregnancy study. Each CDR3 is given with its conserved first and last residue. Fields, in order: V gene, clone size, D gene, J gene, CDR3 protein, CDR3 DNA. D genes are given only for firm matches. Clone size appears in some rows only: once, few, many, or a class for an expanded clone.

>TRBV6-1|.|.|TRBJ2-2
CASSAGAGIGELFF
TGTGCCAGCAGTGCCGGAGCCGGGATCGGGGAGCTGTTTTTT
>TRBV7-6|.|TRBD1|TRBJ2-7
CASSLVGGTGDYEQYF
TGTGCCAGCAGCTTAGTGGGCGGGACAGGGGACTACGAGCAGTACTTC
>TRBV5-6|.|TRBD1|TRBJ2-7
CASSLIQGADSGEQYF
TGTGCCAGCAGCTTAATACAGGGGGCAGATTCGGGCGAGCAGTACTTC
>TRBV19|.|.|TRBJ1-1
CASRGGVGAEAFF
TGTGCCAGTAGGGGGGGAGTCGGCGCTGAAGCTTTCTTT
>TRBV5-6|.|TRBD2|TRBJ2-5
CASSFPAGGKQETQYF
TGTGCCAGCAGCTTCCCCGCGGGGGGAAAACAAGAGACCCAGTACTTC
>TRBV15|.|.|TRBJ2-3
CATSHRGGSTDTQYF
TGTGCCACCAGCCACAGAGGGGGAAGCACAGATACGCAGTATTTT
>TRBV12-5|.|.|TRBJ1-2
CASAFSGLYGYTF
TGTGCTAGTGCCTTCTCGGGACTCTATGGCTACACCTTC
>TRBV30|.|.|TRBJ2-7
CAWTAGGSSYEQYF
TGTGCCTGGACCGCCGGCGGGTCCTCCTACGAGCAGTACTTC
>TRBV7-2|.|TRBD2|TRBJ2-1
CASNPGLAGPNEQFF
TGTGCCAGCAACCCGGGACTAGCGGGACCTAATGAGCAGTTCTTC
>TRBV18|once|.|TRBJ2-3
CASSPVRVSTDTQYF
TGTGCCAGCTCACCAGTCAGGGTGAGCACAGATACGCAGTATTTT
>TRBV4-2|.|.|TRBJ2-2
CASSSERGQNTGELFF
TGTGCCAGCAGCTCGGAGCGGGGACAGAACACCGGGGAGCTGTTTTTT
>TRBV7-6|.|.|TRBJ1-4
CASSERIGGEKLFF
TGTGCCAGCAGCGAACGCATAGGCGGTGAAAAACTGTTTTTT
>TRBV2|.|.|TRBJ2-3
CASSFLDPDTQYF
TGTGCCAGCAGTTTTCTAGACCCAGATACGCAGTATTTT
>TRBV6-5|.|.|TRBJ1-1
CASSTGLVNTEAFF
TGTGCCAGCAGTACAGGGTTAGTGAACACTGAAGCTTTCTTT
>TRBV19|.|TRBD1|TRBJ1-5
CASSITGQGNQPQHF
TGTGCCAGTAGTATTACCGGACAGGGCAATCAGCCCCAGCATTTT
>TRBV29-1|.|.|TRBJ1-1
CSVAWGGNTEAFF
TGCAGCGTTGCTTGGGGGGGCAACACTGAAGCTTTCTTT
>TRBV15|.|TRBD2|TRBJ2-5
CATSNTGTRGETQYF
TGTGCCACCAGCAACACCGGGACTAGGGGTGAGACCCAGTACTTC
>TRBV6-4|once|.|TRBJ2-2
CASSDGSPGTGELFF
TGTGCCAGCAGTGACGGCAGTCCGGGCACCGGGGAGCTGTTTTTT
>TRBV19|once|.|TRBJ1-2
CASSIGMNGYTF
TGTGCCAGTAGTATCGGGATGAATGGCTACACCTTC
>TRBV4-1|.|.|TRBJ1-4
CASSLSTPEKLFF
TGCGCCAGCAGCCTATCCACACCCGAAAAACTGTTTTTT
>TRBV4-2|.|TRBD1|TRBJ1-1
CASSLGHFPGQGARGTEAFF
TGTGCCAGCAGCCTAGGACATTTTCCGGGACAGGGGGCGCGTGGGACTGAAGCTTTCTTT
>TRBV7-9|.|.|TRBJ2-5
CASSPGGTQETQYF
TGTGCCAGCAGCCCCGGTGGGACACAAGAGACCCAGTACTTC
>TRBV30|.|TRBD1|TRBJ2-5
CAWSNGDRGRETQYF
TGTGCCTGGAGTAACGGAGACAGGGGGAGAGAGACCCAGTACTTC
>TRBV11-3|.|.|TRBJ1-1
CASSGKGRTEAFF
TGTGCCAGCAGCGGGAAAGGGAGGACTGAAGCTTTCTTT
>TRBV7-2|.|TRBD2|TRBJ2-7
CASSSGAVVAGVWNEQYF
TGTGCCAGCAGCTCAGGGGCGGTGGTAGCGGGGGTATGGAACGAGCAGTACTTC
>TRBV13|.|.|TRBJ1-1
CASSPTGGQASNTEAFF
TGTGCCAGCAGCCCCACAGGTGGCCAGGCGTCGAACACTGAAGCTTTCTTT
>TRBV7-8|.|.|TRBJ1-2
CASSAGRLTARGYTF
TGTGCCAGCAGCGCGGGGAGGCTGACGGCGAGAGGCTACACCTTC
>TRBV9|.|.|TRBJ2-7
CASSVSGNSYEQYF
TGTGCCAGCAGCGTCTCGGGGAACTCCTACGAGCAGTACTTC
>TRBV5-1|.|.|TRBJ2-7
CASSLVVGEQYF
TGCGCCAGCAGCTTGGTCGTCGGGGAGCAGTACTTC
>TRBV19|.|.|TRBJ1-1
CASTSGPGASTEAFF
TGTGCCAGTACCTCCGGCCCGGGAGCAAGCACTGAAGCTTTCTTT
>TRBV6-6|once|TRBD1|TRBJ1-2
CASSFRQGSLRYGYTF
TGTGCCAGCAGTTTCCGACAGGGGAGCCTACGCTATGGCTACACCTTC
>TRBV6-6|.|TRBD1|TRBJ1-6
CASSQTGGDSPLHF
TGTGCCAGCAGTCAAACAGGGGGGGACTCACCCCTCCACTTT
>TRBV5-4|once|.|TRBJ2-2
CASSLELVGTGELFF
TGTGCCAGCAGCTTGGAGCTAGTTGGCACCGGGGAGCTGTTTTTT
>TRBV19|.|TRBD1|TRBJ2-7
CASSIDRDLEQYF
TGTGCCAGTAGTATTGACAGGGACCTCGAGCAGTACTTC
>TRBV5-1|.|.|TRBJ2-7
CASSQGSTGSYEQYF
TGCGCCAGCAGCCAGGGGTCCACCGGGTCCTACGAGCAGTACTTC
>TRBV5-4|.|TRBD2|TRBJ2-4
CASSLGSGGKNIQYF
TGTGCCAGCAGCTTGGGAAGCGGGGGTAAAAACATTCAGTACTTC
>TRBV11-2|few|.|TRBJ1-2
CASEQGYGYTF
TGTGCCAGCGAGCAGGGCTATGGCTACACCTTC
>TRBV7-9|.|.|TRBJ1-2
CASSLNEGGYTF
TGTGCCAGCAGCTTAAATGAGGGTGGCTACACCTTC
>TRBV6-6|.|TRBD1|TRBJ2-4
CASSDNGQGNIQYF
TGTGCCAGCAGTGACAATGGACAGGGGAACATTCAGTACTTC